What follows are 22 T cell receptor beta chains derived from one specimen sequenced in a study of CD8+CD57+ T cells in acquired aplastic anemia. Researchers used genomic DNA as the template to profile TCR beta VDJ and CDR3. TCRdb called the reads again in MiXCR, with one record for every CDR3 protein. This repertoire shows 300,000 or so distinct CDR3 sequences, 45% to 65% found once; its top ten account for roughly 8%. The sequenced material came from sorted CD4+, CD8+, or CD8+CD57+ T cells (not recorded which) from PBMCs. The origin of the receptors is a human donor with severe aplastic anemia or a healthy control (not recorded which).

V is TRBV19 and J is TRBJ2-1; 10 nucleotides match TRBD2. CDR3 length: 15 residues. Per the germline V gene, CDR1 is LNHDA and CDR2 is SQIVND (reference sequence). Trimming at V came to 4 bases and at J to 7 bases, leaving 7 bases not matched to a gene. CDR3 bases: TGTGCCAGTAGTAAAAGCGGGAGGGCTTCAAATGAGCAGTTCTTC. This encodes CASSKSGRASNEQFF.

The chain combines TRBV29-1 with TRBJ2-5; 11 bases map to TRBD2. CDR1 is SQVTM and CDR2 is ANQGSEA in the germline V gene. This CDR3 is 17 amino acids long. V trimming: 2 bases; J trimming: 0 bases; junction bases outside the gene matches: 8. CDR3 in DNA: TGCAGCGTTGAAATGGGGCCGGGACTAGCGGACCAAGAGACCCAGTACTTC. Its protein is CSVEMGPGLADQETQYF.

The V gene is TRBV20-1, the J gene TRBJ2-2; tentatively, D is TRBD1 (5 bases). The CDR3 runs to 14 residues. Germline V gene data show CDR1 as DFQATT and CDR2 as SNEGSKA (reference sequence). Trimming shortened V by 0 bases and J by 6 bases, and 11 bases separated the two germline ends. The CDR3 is CSARDPGYPGELFF. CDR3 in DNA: TGCAGTGCTAGAGATCCAGGGTATCCCGGGGAGCTGTTTTTT.

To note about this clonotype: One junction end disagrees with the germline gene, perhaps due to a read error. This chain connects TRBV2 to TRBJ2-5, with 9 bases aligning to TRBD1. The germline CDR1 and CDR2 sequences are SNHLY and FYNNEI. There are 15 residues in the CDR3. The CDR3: CASRADRGKGEAQYF. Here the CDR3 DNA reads TGTGCCAGCAGAGCCGACAGGGGGAAGGGAGAGGCCCAGTACTTC.

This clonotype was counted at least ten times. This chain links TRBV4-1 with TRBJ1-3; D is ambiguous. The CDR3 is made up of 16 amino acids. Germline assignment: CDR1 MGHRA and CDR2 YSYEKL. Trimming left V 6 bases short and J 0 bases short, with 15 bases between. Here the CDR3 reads CASSLSPDFSGNTIYF. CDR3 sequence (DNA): TGCGCCAGCAGTCTTTCCCCGGATTTCTCTGGAAACACCATATATTTT.

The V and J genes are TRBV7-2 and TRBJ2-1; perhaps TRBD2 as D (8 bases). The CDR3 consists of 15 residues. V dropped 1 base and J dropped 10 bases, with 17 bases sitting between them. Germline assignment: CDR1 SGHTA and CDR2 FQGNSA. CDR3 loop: CASSLGTGGGLEQFF. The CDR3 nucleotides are TGTGCCAGCAGCTTAGGGACGGGAGGGGGCCTCGAGCAGTTCTTC.

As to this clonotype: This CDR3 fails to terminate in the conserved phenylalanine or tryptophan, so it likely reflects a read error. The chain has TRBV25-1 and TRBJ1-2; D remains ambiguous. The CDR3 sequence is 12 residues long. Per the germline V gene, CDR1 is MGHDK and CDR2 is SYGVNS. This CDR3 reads CASGELTRGYTL. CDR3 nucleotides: TGTGCTAGCGGTGAATTGACCCGTGGCTACACCCTC.

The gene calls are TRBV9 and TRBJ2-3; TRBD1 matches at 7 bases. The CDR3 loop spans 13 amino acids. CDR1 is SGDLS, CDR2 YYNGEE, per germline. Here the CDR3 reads CASRDSSTDTQYF. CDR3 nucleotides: TGTGCTTCCCGGGACAGTAGCACAGATACGCAGTATTTT.

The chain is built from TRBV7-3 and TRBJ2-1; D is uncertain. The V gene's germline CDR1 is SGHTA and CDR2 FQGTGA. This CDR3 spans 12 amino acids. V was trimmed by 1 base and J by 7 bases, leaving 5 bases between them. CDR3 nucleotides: TGTGCCAGCAGCTTAAGGGGTAATGAGCAGTTCTTC. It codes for CASSLRGNEQFF. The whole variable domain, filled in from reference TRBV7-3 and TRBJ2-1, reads GAGVSQTPSNKVTEKGKYVELRCDPISGHTALYWYRQSLGQGPEFLIYFQGTGAADDSGLPNDRFFAVRPEGSVSTLKIQRTERGDSAVYLCASSLRGNEQFFGPGTRLTVL.

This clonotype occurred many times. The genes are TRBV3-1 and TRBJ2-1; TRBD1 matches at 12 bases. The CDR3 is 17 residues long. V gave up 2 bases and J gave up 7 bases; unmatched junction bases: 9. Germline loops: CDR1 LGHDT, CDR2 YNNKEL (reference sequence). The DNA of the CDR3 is TGTGCCAGCAGCCAATCAGATGGGACAGGGGGCCGGAATGAGCAGTTCTTC. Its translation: CASSQSDGTGGRNEQFF.

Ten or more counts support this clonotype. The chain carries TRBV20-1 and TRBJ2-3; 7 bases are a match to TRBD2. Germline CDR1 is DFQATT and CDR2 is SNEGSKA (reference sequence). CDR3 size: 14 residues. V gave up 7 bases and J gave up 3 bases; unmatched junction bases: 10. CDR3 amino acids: CSGYGGGGTDTQYF. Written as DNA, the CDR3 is TGCAGTGGATATGGGGGGGGGGGGACAGATACGCAGTATTTT.

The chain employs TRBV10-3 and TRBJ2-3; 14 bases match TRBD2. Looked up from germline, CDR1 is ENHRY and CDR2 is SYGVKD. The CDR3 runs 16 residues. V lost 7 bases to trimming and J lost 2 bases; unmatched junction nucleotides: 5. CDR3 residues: CAITKGLAGATDTQYF. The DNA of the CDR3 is TGTGCCATCACCAAGGGACTAGCGGGAGCCACAGATACGCAGTATTTT.

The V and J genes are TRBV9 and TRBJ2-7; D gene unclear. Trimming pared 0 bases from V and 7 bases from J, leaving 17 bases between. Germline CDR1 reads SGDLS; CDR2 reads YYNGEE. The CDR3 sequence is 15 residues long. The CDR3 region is CASSVGAGLTWEQYF. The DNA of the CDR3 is TGTGCCAGCAGCGTAGGGGCAGGCCTGACGTGGGAGCAGTACTTC. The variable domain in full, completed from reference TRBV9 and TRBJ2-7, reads DSGVTQTPKHLITATGQRVTLRCSPRSGDLSVYWYQQSLDQGLQFLIQYYNGEERAKGNILERFSAQQFPDLHSELNLSSLELGDSALYFCASSVGAGLTWEQYFGPGTRLTVT.

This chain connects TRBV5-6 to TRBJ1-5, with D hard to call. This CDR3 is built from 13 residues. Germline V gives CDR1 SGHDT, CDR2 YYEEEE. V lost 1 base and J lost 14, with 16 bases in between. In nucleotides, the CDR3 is TGTGCCAGCAGCTTGCGTGAGTCTGCCTACGAGCATTTT. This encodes CASSLRESAYEHF.

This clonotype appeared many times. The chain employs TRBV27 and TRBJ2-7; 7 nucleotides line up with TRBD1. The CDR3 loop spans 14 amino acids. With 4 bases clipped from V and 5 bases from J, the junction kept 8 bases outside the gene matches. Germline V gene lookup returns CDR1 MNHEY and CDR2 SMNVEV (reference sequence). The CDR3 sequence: CASSYVQGPHEQYF. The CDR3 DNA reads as TGTGCCAGCAGTTATGTACAGGGGCCCCACGAGCAGTACTTC.

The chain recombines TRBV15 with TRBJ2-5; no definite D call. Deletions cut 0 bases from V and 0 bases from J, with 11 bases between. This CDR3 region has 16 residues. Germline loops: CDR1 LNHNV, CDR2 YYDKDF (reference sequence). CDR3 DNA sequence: TGTGCCACCAGCAGAGATTGGTCCGGACACCAAGAGACCCAGTACTTC. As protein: CATSRDWSGHQETQYF.

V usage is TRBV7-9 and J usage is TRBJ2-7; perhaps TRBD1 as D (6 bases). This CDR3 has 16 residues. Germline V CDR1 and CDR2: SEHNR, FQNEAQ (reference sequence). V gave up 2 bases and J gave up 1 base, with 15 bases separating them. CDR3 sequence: CASSLSSRGRSYEQYF. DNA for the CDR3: TGTGCCAGCAGCTTAAGTAGCAGGGGACGATCCTACGAGCAGTACTTC.

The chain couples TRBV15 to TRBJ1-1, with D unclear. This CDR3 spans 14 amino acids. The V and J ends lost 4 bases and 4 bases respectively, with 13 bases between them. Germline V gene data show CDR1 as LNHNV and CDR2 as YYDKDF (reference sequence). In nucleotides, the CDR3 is TGTGCCACCAGCAAAGAGGGTGTGGGCACTGAAGCTTTCTTT. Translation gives CATSKEGVGTEAFF.

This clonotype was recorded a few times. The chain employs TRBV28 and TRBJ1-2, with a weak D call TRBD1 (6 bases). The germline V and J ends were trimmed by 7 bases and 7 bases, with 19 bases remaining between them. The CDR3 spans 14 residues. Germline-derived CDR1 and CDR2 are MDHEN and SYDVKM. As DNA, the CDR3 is TGTGCCAGCACCTTAAGAGGGGGGCGGCCTGGCTACACCTTC. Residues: CASTLRGGRPGYTF.

This chain's CDR3 is CSVVAGGRETQYF. The CDR3 coding sequence is TGCAGCGTTGTAGCGGGAGGACGAGAGACCCAGTACTTC. V usage is TRBV29-1 and J usage is TRBJ2-5; 10 bases are shared with TRBD2. The germline V gene encodes CDR1 SQVTM and CDR2 ANQGSEA. The CDR3 loop spans 13 amino acids. Trimming at V came to 4 bases and at J to 4 bases, leaving 3 bases not matched to a gene.

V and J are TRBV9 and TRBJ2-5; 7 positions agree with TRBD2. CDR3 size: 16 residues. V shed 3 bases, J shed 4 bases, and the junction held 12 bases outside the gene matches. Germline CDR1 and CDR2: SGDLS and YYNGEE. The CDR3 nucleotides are TGTGCCAGCAGCGGCCCCACGCAGGCGGGGGTAGAGACCCAGTACTTC. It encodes CASSGPTQAGVETQYF.

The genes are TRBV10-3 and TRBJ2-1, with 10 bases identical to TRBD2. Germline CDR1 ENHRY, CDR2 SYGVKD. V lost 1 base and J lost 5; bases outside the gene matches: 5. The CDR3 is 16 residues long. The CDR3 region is CAISEWTSGSNNEQFF. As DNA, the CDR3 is TGTGCCATCAGTGAGTGGACTAGCGGTAGTAACAATGAGCAGTTCTTC.